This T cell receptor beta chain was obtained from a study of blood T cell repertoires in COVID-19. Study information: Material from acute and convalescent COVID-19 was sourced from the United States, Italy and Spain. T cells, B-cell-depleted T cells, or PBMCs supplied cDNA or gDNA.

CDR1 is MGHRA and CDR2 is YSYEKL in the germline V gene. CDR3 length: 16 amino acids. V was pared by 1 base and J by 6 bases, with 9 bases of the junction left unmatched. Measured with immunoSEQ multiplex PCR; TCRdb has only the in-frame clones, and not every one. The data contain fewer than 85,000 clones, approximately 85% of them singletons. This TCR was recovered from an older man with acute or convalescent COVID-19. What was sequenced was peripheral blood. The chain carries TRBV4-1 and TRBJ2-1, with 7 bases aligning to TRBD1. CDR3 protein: CASSQGDRDWTNEQFF. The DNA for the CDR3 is TGCGCCAGCAGCCAAGGAGACAGGGATTGGACCAATGAGCAGTTCTTC.